The entry that follows covers one TCR beta chain sequence. Its antigen is unknown. Germline CDR1 reads SGHRS; CDR2 reads YFSETQ. With V trimmed by 1 base and J by 8 bases, 8 bases remained unmatched. This CDR3 comprises 16 residues. This record comes from a study of blood T cells in healthy people across ages. Study outcomes and limitations: A strong correlation was seen between TCR beta diversity and naive T cell percentage.

The second PCR ran roughly 6 to 12 cycles with a sample-barcoded 5' primer and J-beta primers. A template-switch adaptor containing 12 random nucleotides labeled each cDNA molecule. From the 5' RACE reads, TCRdb called clonotypes with MiXCR, one entry per CDR3 protein. In the table there are more than 650,000 distinct CDR3 sequences, roughly 50% of which are singletons. This chain connects TRBV5-1 to TRBJ2-1; 11 bases fit TRBD2. This receptor was identified in an elderly man in good health. The specimen sequenced was blood. The CDR3 spells CASSLLLAGVGDEQFF. Written as DNA, the CDR3 is TGCGCCAGCAGCTTGTTACTAGCGGGAGTGGGCGATGAGCAGTTCTTC.